This TCR beta chain was observed in a study of regulatory T cells in long-lasting Graves disease. Findings and caveats of the study: Only a small sample size was used, which may have cut accuracy. Persistent disease favored TRBV28, TRBJ1-2 and TRBJ2-5.

For this clonotype: Its antigen is still unknown.

The ends were cut back, 2 bases at V and 4 bases at J, with 15 bases in the middle. The CDR3 is 15 residues long. Germline CDR1 reads SEHNR; CDR2 reads FQNEAQ (reference sequence). Libraries of TCR beta came from iRepertoire HTBI primers plus Arm-PCR of CDR3 regions. TCRdb called the multiplex PCR reads again in MiXCR, with one record for every CDR3 protein. The sample consists of approximately 560,000 distinct CDR3 sequences, roughly 16% of them appearing once. Time point: newly diagnosed GD, antithyroid drugs for less than 3 months. PBMC RNA served as the TCR library source. These same records also appear under a second study, on T cells in Graves' hyperthyroidism and ophthalmopathy.

This receptor was obtained from a young man with Graves disease. The rearrangement links TRBV7-9 to TRBJ2-7, with D possibly TRBD1 on 7 matching bases. The specimen was peripheral blood mononuclear cells (PBMCs), collected at new diagnosis, from a patient treated with antithyroid drugs. CDR3 sequence reads: CASSLRRTGLYEQYF. CDR3 bases: TGTGCCAGCAGCTTACGGAGGACAGGACTATACGAGCAGTACTTC.